The 3 T cell receptor beta chains listed next were all sequenced from one sample in a study of CD4+ T cells in melanoma. The table came from immunoSEQ multiplex PCR; TCRdb's copy has only in-frame clones and leaves some out. The sample consists of over 130,000 clones, over 90% of them appearing once. The receptor source for this set is a human donor with melanoma.

The chain recombines TRBV5-1 with TRBJ2-5; TRBD2 matches at 8 bases. V shed 6 bases, J shed 2 bases, and the junction held 9 bases outside the gene matches. Germline V gene data show CDR1 as SGHRS and CDR2 as YFSETQ. The CDR3 spans 15 residues. The CDR3 is CASTRGAGGQETQYF. CDR3 DNA sequence: TGCGCCAGCACCCGGGGGGCGGGGGGACAAGAGACCCAGTACTTC.

This clone appeared once. This chain connects TRBV12-5 to TRBJ1-1, with D unresolved. This CDR3 is built from 12 residues. Germline V gene data show CDR1 as LGHNT and CDR2 as FRNRAP. Trimming shortened V by 2 bases and J by 10 bases, and 11 bases separated the two germline ends. The CDR3: CASGLSGVGAFF. CDR3 DNA sequence: TGTGCTAGTGGTTTGTCAGGTGTCGGAGCTTTCTTT.

The J gene is TRBJ2-5, the V gene TRBV9; TRBD2 is a possible D gene (5 bases). CDR3 length: 15 amino acids. Per germline, CDR1 SGDLS and CDR2 YYNGEE. The ends were cut back, 0 bases at V and 5 bases at J, with 14 bases in the middle. The CDR3 DNA reads TGTGCCAGCAGCGTAGCGGTCAGCGGCCGGGAGACCCAGTACTTC. This encodes CASSVAVSGRETQYF. Together with reference TRBV9 and TRBJ2-5, the CDR3 gives the full variable domain: DSGVTQTPKHLITATGQRVTLRCSPRSGDLSVYWYQQSLDQGLQFLIQYYNGEERAKGNILERFSAQQFPDLHSELNLSSLELGDSALYFCASSVAVSGRETQYFGPGTRLLVL.